This T cell receptor beta chain was profiled in a study of Ad26.COV2.S vaccination and SARS-CoV-2 variants. Study overall: Participant was drawn from the COV1001 Ad26.COV2.S trial arm.

The CDR3 covers 15 residues. Germline trimming cut 5 bases from V and 2 bases from J; bases unmatched to any gene: 5. Germline-derived CDR1 and CDR2 are MDHEN and SYDVKM. TCRdb's table, derived via immunoSEQ multiplex PCR, lists solely in-frame clones and lacks some. The sample includes some 290,000 clones, roughly 84% of them seen just once. Treatment reported: about 20 received Ad26.COV2.S at low or high dose, single or two shots; about 5 received placebo; per-sample allocation not given. At day 63 after the first vaccine or placebo injection, samples were drawn. The source of this sequence is a person aged 18-60 years who received the Ad26.COV2.S COVID-19 vaccine or a placebo. Sequencing was performed on peripheral blood, taken in a trial of Ad26.COV2.S vaccine versus placebo. The chain combines TRBV28 with TRBJ2-5, with TRBD1 identical over 10 bases. CDR3: CASSGGQGVQETQYF. Written as DNA, the CDR3 is TGTGCCAGCAGTGGTGGACAGGGGGTACAAGAGACCCAGTACTTC. Filled out from reference TRBV28 and TRBJ2-5, the complete variable domain reads DVKVTQSSRYLVKRTGEKVFLECVQDMDHENMFWYRQDPGLGLRLIYFSYDVKMKEKGDIPEGYSVSREKKERFSLILESASTNQTSMYLCASSGGQGVQETQYFGPGTRLLVL.